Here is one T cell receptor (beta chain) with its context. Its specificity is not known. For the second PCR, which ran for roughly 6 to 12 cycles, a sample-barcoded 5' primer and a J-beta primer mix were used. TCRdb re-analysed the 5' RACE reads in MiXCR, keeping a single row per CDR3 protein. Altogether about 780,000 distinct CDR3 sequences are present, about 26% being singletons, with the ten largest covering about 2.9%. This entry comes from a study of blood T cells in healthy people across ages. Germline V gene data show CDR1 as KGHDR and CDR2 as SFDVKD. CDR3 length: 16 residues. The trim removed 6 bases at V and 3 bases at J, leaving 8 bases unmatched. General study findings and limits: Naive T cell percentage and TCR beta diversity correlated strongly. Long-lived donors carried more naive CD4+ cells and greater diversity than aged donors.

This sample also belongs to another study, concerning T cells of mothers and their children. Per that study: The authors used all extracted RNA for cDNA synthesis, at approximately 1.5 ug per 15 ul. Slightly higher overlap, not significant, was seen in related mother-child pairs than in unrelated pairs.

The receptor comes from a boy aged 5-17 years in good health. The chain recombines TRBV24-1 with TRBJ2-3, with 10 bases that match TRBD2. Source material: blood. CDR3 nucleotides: TGTGCCACCAGTTCTAGCGGGGGCGCAGGTACAGATACGCAGTATTTT. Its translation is CATSSSGGAGTDTQYF.